This entry describes one TCR beta chain. Unique molecular identifiers were used in preparing the TCRbeta library. One entry per CDR3 protein results from TCRdb running MiXCR on the PCR reads. Found here are hundreds of thousands of distinct CDR3 sequences, over 9.5% of them singletons; the top ten hold about 4.3%. The ends lost 2 bases at V and 6 bases at J; junction bases unmatched: 10. The CDR3 loop spans 15 amino acids. In germline, CDR1 is DFQATT, CDR2 SNEGSKA (reference sequence). The source of the sample is a study of T-cell reconstitution after alpha-beta-depleted transplantation in children. Sample: PBMCs from the stem cell graft donor, taken from the stem cell graft. The J gene is TRBJ2-1, the V gene TRBV20-1; TRBD2 aligns across 7 bases. The sequence was collected from a human donor who donated a stem cell graft to a child with acute myeloid leukemia. CDR3: CSARLITGRANEQFF. The CDR3 DNA sequence: TGCAGTGCTAGATTAATAACGGGGAGGGCCAATGAGCAGTTCTTC.